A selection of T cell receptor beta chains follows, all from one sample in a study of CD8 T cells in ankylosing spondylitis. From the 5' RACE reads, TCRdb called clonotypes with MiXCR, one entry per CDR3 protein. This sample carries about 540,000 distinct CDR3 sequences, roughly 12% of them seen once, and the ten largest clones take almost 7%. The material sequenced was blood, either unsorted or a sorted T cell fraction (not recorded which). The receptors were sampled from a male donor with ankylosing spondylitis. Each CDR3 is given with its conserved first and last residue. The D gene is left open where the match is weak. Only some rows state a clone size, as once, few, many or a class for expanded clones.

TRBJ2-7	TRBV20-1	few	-	CSARRAQLISYEQYF	TGCAGTGCCCGGAGGGCACAGTTGATTTCCTACGAGCAGTACTTC
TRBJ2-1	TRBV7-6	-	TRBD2	CASSPLVTSGSNEQFF	TGTGCCAGCAGCCCGTTAGTGACTAGCGGGAGTAATGAGCAGTTCTTC
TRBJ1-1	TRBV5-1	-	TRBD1	CASSLAGTGEDTEAFF	TGCGCCAGCAGCTTGGCCGGGACAGGGGAGGACACTGAAGCTTTCTTT
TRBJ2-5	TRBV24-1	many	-	CATSGGTETQYF	TGTGCCACCAGTGGAGGGACGGAGACCCAGTACTTC
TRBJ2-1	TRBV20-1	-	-	CSAIDPISYNEQFF	TGCAGTGCTATTGACCCCATATCCTACAATGAGCAGTTCTTC
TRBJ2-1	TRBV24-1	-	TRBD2	CATSATGALAGRYEQFF	TGTGCCACCAGTGCAACAGGGGCACTAGCGGGAAGGTATGAGCAGTTCTTC
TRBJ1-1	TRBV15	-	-	CATSREGLNTEAFF	TGTGCCACCAGCCGAGAGGGTTTGAACACTGAAGCTTTCTTT
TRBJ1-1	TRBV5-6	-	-	CASSLGPTGTEAFF	TGTGCCAGCAGCTTAGGTCCGACGGGCACTGAAGCTTTCTTT
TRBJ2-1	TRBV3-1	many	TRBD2	CASSPGLAGRLEQFF	TGTGCCAGCAGCCCGGGACTAGCGGGACGGTTGGAGCAGTTCTTC
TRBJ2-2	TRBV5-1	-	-	CASSLGPVPDPVTGELFF	TGCGCCAGCAGCTTGGGTCCGGTGCCAGACCCCGTTACCGGGGAGCTGTTTTTT
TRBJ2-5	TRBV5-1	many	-	CASSFLLTGTASETQYF	TGCGCCAGCAGCTTCCTACTGACGGGAACGGCAAGCGAGACCCAGTACTTC
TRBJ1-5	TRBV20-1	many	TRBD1	CSAGRQGNSNQPQHF	TGCAGTGCCGGACGACAGGGAAATAGCAATCAGCCCCAGCATTTT
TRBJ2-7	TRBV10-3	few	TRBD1	CAISEGGTGNYEQYF	TGTGCCATCAGTGAGGGCGGGACAGGTAACTACGAGCAGTACTTC
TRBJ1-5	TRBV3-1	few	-	CASSQDSARNQPQHF	TGTGCCAGCAGCCAAGATTCAGCCAGAAATCAGCCCCAGCATTTT
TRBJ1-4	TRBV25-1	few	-	CASLGDLEKLFF	TGTGCCAGCCTCGGGGACCTTGAAAAACTGTTTTTT
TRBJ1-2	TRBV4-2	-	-	CASSHVAGDYGYTF	TGTGCCAGCAGCCACGTGGCAGGGGACTATGGCTACACCTTC
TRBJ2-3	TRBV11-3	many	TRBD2	CASSPGRREEPDTQYF	TGTGCCAGCAGCCCGGGGAGGCGGGAGGAGCCAGATACGCAGTATTTT
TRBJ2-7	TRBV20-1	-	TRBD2	CSGPLAGGPNEQYF	TGCAGTGGCCCACTAGCGGGAGGTCCTAACGAGCAGTACTTC
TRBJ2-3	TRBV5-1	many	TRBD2	CASSYGGLTSGTDTQYF	TGCGCCAGCAGCTATGGGGGGTTGACTAGCGGCACAGATACGCAGTATTTT
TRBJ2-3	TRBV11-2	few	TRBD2	CASSSREADTQYF	TGTGCCAGCAGCTCCCGGGAGGCGGATACGCAGTATTTT
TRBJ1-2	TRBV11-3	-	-	CASSLLRNNGYTF	TGTGCCAGCAGCCTCCTCCGGAATAATGGCTACACCTTC
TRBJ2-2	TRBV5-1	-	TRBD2	CASSYGDLAGVTGELFF	TGCGCCAGCAGCTACGGAGATCTAGCGGGAGTAACCGGGGAGCTGTTTTTT
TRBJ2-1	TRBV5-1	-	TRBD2	CASSLVPSGSKFF	TGCGCCAGCAGCTTGGTGCCTAGCGGGAGTAAGTTCTTC
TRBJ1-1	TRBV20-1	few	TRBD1	CSAGQGARYTEAFF	TGCAGTGCCGGACAGGGGGCGAGATACACTGAAGCTTTCTTT
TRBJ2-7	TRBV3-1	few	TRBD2	CASSQSGLAGAYEQYF	TGTGCCAGCAGCCAAAGTGGACTAGCGGGAGCCTACGAGCAGTACTTC
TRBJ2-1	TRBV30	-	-	CAWSVFGSNEQFF	TGTGCCTGGAGTGTATTTGGCTCCAATGAGCAGTTCTTC
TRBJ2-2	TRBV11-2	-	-	CASSPQGELFF	TGTGCCAGCAGCCCACAGGGGGAGCTGTTTTTT
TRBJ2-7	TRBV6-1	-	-	CASSEAFSYEQYF	TGTGCCAGCAGTGAAGCCTTTTCCTACGAGCAGTACTTC
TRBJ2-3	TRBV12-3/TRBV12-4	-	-	CASSLWQGTDTQYF	TGTGCCAGCAGTTTGTGGCAGGGAACAGATACGCAGTATTTT
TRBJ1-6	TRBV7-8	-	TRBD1	CASSRRGTGSSYNSPLHF	TGTGCCAGCAGCCGCAGGGGGACAGGGTCATCCTATAATTCACCCCTCCACTTT
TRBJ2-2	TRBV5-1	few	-	CASSLDSSNTGELFF	TGCGCCAGCAGCTTGGACAGCTCGAACACCGGGGAGCTGTTTTTT
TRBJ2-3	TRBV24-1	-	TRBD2	CATSDATSGGDTQYF	TGTGCCACCAGTGACGCGACTAGCGGAGGAGATACGCAGTATTTT
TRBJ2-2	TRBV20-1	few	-	CSASRLGGGELFF	TGCAGTGCTTCTCGACTAGGAGGCGGGGAGCTGTTTTTT